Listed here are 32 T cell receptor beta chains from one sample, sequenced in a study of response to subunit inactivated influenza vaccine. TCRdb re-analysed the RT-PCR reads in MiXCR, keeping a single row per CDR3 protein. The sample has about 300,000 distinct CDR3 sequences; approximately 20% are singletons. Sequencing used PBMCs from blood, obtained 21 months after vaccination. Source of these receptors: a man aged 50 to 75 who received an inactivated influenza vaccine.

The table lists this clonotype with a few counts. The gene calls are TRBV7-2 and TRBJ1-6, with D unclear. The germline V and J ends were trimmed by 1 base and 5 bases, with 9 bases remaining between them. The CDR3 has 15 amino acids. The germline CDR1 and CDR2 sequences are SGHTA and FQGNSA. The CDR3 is CASSLGRQNNSPLHF. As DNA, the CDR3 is TGTGCCAGCAGCTTAGGAAGGCAAAATAATTCACCCCTCCACTTT.

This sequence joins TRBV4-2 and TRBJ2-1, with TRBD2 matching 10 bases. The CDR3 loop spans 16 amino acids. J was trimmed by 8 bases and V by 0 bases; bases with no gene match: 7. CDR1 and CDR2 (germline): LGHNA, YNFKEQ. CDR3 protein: CASSQETGTSVYEQFF. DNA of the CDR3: TGTGCCAGCAGCCAAGAAACCGGGACTAGCGTCTATGAGCAGTTCTTC.

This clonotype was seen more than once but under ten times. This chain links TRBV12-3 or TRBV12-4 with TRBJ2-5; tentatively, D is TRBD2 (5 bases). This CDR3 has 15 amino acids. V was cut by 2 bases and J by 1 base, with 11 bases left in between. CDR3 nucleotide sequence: TGTGCCAGCAGTTTATGGGCAGGACTCCAAGAGACCCAGTACTTC. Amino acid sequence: CASSLWAGLQETQYF.

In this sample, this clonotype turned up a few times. The CDR3 DNA reads TGTGCCAGCAGCTTAGGGGAAGCGGCGGGAAACACCATATATTTT. Its translation: CASSLGEAAGNTIYF. This chain joins TRBV7-2 and TRBJ1-3; D is undetermined. There are 15 residues in the CDR3. From germline, CDR1 is SGHTA and CDR2 FQGNSA. V lost 1 base and J 4 bases, leaving 11 bases between the germline ends.

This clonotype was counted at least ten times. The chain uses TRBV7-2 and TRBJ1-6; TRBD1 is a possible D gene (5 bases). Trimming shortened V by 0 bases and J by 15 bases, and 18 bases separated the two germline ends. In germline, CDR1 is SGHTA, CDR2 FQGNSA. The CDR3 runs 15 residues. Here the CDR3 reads CASSLAGGGGGVLHF. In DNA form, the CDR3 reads TGTGCCAGCAGCTTAGCGGGGGGAGGTGGGGGAGTCCTCCACTTT.

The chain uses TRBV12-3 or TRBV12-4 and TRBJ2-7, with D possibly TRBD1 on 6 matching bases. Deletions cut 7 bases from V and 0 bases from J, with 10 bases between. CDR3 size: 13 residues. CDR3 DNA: TGTGCCAGCACCCGGGACACCTCCTACGAGCAGTACTTC. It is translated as CASTRDTSYEQYF.

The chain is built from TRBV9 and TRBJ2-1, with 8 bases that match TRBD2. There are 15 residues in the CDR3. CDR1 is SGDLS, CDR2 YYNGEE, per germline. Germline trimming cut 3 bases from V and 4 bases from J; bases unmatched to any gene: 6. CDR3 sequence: CASSASSGEYNEQFF. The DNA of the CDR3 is TGTGCCAGCAGCGCGAGTAGCGGGGAATACAATGAGCAGTTCTTC.

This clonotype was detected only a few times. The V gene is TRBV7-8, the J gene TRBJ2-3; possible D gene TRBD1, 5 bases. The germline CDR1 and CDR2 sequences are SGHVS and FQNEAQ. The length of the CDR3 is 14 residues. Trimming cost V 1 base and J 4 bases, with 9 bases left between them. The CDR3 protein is CASSLGSRADTQYF. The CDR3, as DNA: TGTGCCAGCAGCTTAGGGAGCAGGGCAGATACGCAGTATTTT.

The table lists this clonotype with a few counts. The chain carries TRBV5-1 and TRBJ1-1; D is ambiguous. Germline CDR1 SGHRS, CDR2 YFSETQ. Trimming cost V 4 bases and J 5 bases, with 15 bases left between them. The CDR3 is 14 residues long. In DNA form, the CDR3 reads TGCGCCAGCAGCCCCGCCACCCCGGGAACTGAAGCTTTCTTT. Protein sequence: CASSPATPGTEAFF.

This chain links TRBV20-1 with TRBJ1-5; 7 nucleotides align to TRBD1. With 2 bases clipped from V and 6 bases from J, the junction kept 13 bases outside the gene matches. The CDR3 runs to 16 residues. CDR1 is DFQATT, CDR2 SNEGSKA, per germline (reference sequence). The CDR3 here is CSARTTPDRDPQPQHF. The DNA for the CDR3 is TGCAGTGCTAGAACTACACCCGACAGGGACCCTCAGCCCCAGCATTTT.

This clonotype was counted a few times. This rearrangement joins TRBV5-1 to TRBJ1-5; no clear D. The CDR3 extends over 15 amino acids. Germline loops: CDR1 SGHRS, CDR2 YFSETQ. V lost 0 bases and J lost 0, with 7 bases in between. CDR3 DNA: TGCGCCAGCAGCTTGGATCCGGTTAGCAATCAGCCCCAGCATTTT. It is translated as CASSLDPVSNQPQHF.

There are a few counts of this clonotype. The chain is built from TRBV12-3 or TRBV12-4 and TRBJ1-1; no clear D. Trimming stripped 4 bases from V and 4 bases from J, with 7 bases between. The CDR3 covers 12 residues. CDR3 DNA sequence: TGTGCCAGCAGTTGGACGACCACTGAAGCTTTCTTT. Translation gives CASSWTTTEAFF.

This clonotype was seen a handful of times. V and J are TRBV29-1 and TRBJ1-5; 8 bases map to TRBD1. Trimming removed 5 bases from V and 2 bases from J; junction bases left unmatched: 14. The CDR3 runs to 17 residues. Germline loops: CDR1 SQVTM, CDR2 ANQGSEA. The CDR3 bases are TGCAGCGTTACTCAGGGGGGCGCAGGGGGCGGCAATCAGCCCCAGCATTTT. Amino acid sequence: CSVTQGGAGGGNQPQHF.

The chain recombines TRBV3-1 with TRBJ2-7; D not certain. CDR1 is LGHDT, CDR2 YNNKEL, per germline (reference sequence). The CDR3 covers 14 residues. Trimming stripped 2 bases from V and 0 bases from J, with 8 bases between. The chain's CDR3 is CASSQTWRSYEQYF. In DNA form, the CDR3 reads TGTGCCAGCAGCCAAACCTGGCGCTCCTACGAGCAGTACTTC.

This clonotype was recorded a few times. Written as DNA, the CDR3 is TGCGCCAGCAGCCAAGATATAGTGACATCCAACGTCCTGACTTTC. Its translation: CASSQDIVTSNVLTF. The V call is TRBV4-3, the J call TRBJ2-6; D gene ambiguous. Trimming left V 0 bases short and J 8 bases short, with 11 bases between. This CDR3 contains 15 residues. Germline lookup yields CDR1 LGHNA and CDR2 YSLEER.

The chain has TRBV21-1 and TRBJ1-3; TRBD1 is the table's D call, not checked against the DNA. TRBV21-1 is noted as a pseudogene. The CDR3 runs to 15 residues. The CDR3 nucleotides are TGTGCCAGCATCTTCAGGGGGATCTCTGGAAACACCATATATTTT. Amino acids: CASIFRGISGNTIYF.

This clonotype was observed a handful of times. The CDR3 DNA reads as TGTGCCAGCAGCGCGAGGAGGGGGCTAGGAGAGACCCAGTACTTC. Translation gives CASSARRGLGETQYF. This chain links TRBV21-1 with TRBJ2-5; the table gives TRBD1 as D, unverified against the DNA. TRBV21-1 constitutes a pseudogene. This CDR3 spans 15 amino acids.

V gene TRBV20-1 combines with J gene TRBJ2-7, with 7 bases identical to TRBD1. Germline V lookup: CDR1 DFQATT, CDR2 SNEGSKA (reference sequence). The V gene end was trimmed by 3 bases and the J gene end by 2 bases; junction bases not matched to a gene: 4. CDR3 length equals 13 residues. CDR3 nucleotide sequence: TGCAGTGCTAGTGGGACAGAAGCCTACGAGCAGTACTTC. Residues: CSASGTEAYEQYF.

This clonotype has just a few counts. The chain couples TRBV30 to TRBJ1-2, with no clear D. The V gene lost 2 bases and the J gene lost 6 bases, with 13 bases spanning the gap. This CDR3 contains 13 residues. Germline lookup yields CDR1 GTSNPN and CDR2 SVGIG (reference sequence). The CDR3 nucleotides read TGTGCCTGGAGTTCCCAAATGACGAATGGCTACACCTTC. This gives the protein CAWSSQMTNGYTF.

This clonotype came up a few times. CDR3 region: CASSPQGLTTNEKLFF. Written as DNA, the CDR3 is TGTGCCAGCAGCCCCCAGGGGCTCACAACTAATGAAAAACTGTTTTTT. The V gene is TRBV7-9, the J gene TRBJ1-4; a possible D gene is TRBD1 (6 bases). V was trimmed by 5 bases and J by 0 bases, leaving 13 bases between them. CDR1 is SEHNR, CDR2 FQNEAQ, per germline (reference sequence). The CDR3 runs to 16 residues.

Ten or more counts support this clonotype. The CDR3 DNA reads TGCAGTGCGAAGATGAGTGTAAGCAATCAGCCCCAGCATTTT. Encoded protein: CSAKMSVSNQPQHF. This chain connects TRBV20-1 to TRBJ1-5; D is undetermined. Germline V lookup: CDR1 DFQATT, CDR2 SNEGSKA (reference sequence). Trimming removed 6 bases at V and 1 base at J, with 13 bases between. The CDR3 spans 14 residues.

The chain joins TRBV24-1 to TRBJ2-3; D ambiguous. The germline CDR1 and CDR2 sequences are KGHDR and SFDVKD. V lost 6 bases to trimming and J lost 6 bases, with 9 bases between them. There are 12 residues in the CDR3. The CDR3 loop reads CATSSFGDTQYF. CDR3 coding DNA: TGTGCCACCAGTTCGTTCGGGGATACGCAGTATTTT.

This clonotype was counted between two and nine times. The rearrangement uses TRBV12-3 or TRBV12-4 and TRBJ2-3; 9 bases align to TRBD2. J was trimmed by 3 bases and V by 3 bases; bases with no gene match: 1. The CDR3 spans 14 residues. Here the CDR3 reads CASSLGLATDTQYF. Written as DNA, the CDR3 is TGTGCCAGCAGTTTGGGACTAGCAACAGATACGCAGTATTTT.

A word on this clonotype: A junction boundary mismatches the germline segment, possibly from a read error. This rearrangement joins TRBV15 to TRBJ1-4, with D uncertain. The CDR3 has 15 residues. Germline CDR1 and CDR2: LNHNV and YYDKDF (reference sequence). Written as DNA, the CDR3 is TGTGCCACCGGCAGAGGCCAAGACCGGAATGAAAAACTGTTTTTT. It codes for CATGRGQDRNEKLFF.

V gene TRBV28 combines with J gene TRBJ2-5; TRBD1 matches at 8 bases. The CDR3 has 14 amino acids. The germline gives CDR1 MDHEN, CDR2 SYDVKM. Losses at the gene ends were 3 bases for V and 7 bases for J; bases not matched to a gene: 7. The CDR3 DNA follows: TGTGCCAGCAGTTTGACCAGGGGGCTAGGGACCCAGTACTTC. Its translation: CASSLTRGLGTQYF.

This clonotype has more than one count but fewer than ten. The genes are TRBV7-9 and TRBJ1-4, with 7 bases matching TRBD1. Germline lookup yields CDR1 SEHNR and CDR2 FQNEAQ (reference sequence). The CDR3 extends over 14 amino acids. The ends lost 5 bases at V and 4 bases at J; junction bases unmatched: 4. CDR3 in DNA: TGTGCCAGCAGCATGGGACAGATTAATGAAAAACTGTTTTTT. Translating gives CASSMGQINEKLFF.

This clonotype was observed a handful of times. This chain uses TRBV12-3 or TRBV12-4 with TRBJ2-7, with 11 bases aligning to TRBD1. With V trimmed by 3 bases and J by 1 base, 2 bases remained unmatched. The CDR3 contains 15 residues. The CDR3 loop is CASSFGQGASYEQYF. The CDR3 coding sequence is TGTGCCAGCAGTTTCGGACAGGGGGCTTCCTACGAGCAGTACTTC.

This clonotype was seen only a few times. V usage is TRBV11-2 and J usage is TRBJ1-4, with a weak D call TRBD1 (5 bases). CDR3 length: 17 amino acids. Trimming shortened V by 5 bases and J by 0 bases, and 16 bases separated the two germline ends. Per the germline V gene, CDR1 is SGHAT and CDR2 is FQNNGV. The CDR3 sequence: CASSHPRDEATNEKLFF. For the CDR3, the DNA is TGTGCCAGCAGCCATCCTCGGGACGAGGCAACTAATGAAAAACTGTTTTTT.

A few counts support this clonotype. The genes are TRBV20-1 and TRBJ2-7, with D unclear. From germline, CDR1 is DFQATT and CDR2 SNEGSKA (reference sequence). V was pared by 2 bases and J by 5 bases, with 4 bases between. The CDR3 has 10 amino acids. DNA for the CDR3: TGCAGTGCTAGATTAGACGAGCAGTACTTC. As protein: CSARLDEQYF.

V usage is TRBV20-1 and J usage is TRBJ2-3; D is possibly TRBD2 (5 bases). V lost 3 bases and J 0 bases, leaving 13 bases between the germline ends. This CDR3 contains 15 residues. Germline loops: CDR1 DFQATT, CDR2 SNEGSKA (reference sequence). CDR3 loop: CSASVHRTSTDTQYF. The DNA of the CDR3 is TGCAGTGCTAGCGTTCATCGGACTAGCACAGATACGCAGTATTTT.

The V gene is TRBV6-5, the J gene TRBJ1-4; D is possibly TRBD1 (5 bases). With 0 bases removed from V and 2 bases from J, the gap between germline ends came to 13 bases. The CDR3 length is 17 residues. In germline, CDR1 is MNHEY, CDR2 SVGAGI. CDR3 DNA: TGTGCCAGCAGTTACTCGACAGTCGGGCGGACTAATGAAAAACTGTTTTTT. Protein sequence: CASSYSTVGRTNEKLFF.

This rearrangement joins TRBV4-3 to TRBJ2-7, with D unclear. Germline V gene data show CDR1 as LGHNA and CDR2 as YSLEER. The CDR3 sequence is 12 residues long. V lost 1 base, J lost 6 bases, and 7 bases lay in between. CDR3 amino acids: CASSQVGREQYF. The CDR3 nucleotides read TGCGCCAGCAGCCAAGTTGGGCGCGAGCAGTACTTC.